The 30 T cell receptor beta chains in this list originate from one sample, sequenced in a study of T cells in Graves' hyperthyroidism and ophthalmopathy. From RNA transcripts, TCR beta CDR3 regions were amplified. Using the HTBI primer set, a first-round RT-PCR was run on the TCR CDR3. Each CDR3 protein gets one entry after TCRdb re-called the multiplex PCR reads with MiXCR. In the table there are some 530,000 distinct CDR3 sequences, 20% to 25% of which are singletons. Material: blood. Receptor source: a woman in her 70s with Graves' ophthalmopathy.

With regard to this clonotype: One end of the junction varies from germline; a read error may be responsible. The rearrangement joins TRBV25-1 to TRBJ2-3, with D perhaps matching TRBD2 (5 bases). The CDR3 is made up of 18 amino acids. CDR1 and CDR2 from the germline V gene are MGHDK and SYGVNS. The CDR3 DNA sequence: TGTTCCAGCAGTGAATCTTTAAACAGCGGCGCGAGCACAGATACGCAGTATTTT. Translating it yields CSSSESLNSGASTDTQYF.

Only a few counts were recorded for this clonotype. The chain links TRBV5-1 to TRBJ2-7; 8 nucleotides line up with TRBD1. The germline CDR1 and CDR2 sequences are SGHRS and YFSETQ. The J segment lost 3 bases and the V segment lost 4 bases, leaving 9 bases of the junction unmatched. This CDR3 contains 15 residues. Here the CDR3 reads CASSLRTGRGYEQYF. The CDR3 DNA sequence: TGCGCCAGCAGCCTACGGACAGGGAGAGGCTACGAGCAGTACTTC.

The chain links TRBV11-3 to TRBJ1-1; TRBD1 matches 8 bases. Germline V lookup: CDR1 SGHNT, CDR2 YENEEA. The CDR3 length is 16 residues. V was pared by 4 bases and J by 4 bases, with 11 bases of the junction left unmatched. The CDR3 nucleotides are TGTGCCAGCAGCTCGGACAGGGCTGAGACGATCACTGAAGCTTTCTTT. Translating gives CASSSDRAETITEAFF. Filled out from reference TRBV11-3 and TRBJ1-1, the complete variable domain reads EAGVVQSPRYKIIEKKQPVAFWCNPISGHNTLYWYLQNLGQGPELLIRYENEEAVDDSQLPKDRFSAERLKGVDSTLKIQPAELGDSAVYLCASSSDRAETITEAFFGQGTRLTVV.

This clonotype was seen only once. The rearrangement uses TRBV14 and TRBJ1-3; D uncertain. V lost 0 bases to trimming and J lost 2 bases, with 8 bases between them. The germline gives CDR1 SGHDN, CDR2 FVKESK. This CDR3 has 15 amino acids. The chain's CDR3 is CASSQDMVPGNTIYF. CDR3 coding DNA: TGTGCCAGCAGCCAAGACATGGTCCCTGGAAACACCATATATTTT. The full variable domain, completed using reference TRBV14 and TRBJ1-3, is EAGVTQFPSHSVIEKGQTVTLRCDPISGHDNLYWYRRVMGKEIKFLLHFVKESKQDESGMPNNRFLAERTGGTYSTLKVQPAELEDSGVYFCASSQDMVPGNTIYFGEGSWLTVV.

This clonotype was counted a single time. This chain uses TRBV19 with TRBJ1-1, with 8 bases that match TRBD1. Trimming at V came to 10 bases and at J to 2 bases, leaving 12 bases not matched to a gene. The CDR3 is made up of 15 amino acids. CDR1 is LNHDA, CDR2 SQIVND, per germline (reference sequence). The DNA of the CDR3 is TGTGCCACTGCAGACAGGGGCCCCCTCAACACTGAAGCTTTCTTT. As protein: CATADRGPLNTEAFF.

The chain couples TRBV20-1 to TRBJ2-1; D not resolved. Germline loops: CDR1 DFQATT, CDR2 SNEGSKA (reference sequence). Between the trimmed V and J ends, which lost 1 base and 5 bases, there was a span of 12 bases. CDR3 size: 14 residues. CDR3: CSARALRGNNEQFF. The CDR3 DNA reads as TGCAGTGCTAGAGCTCTACGCGGAAACAATGAGCAGTTCTTC.

This clonotype has just a few counts. The rearrangement joins TRBV19 to TRBJ2-3, with 9 nucleotides matching TRBD2. Unmatched junction bases numbered 8, after V lost 5 bases and J lost 2 bases. The CDR3 spans 16 residues. CDR1 and CDR2 (germline): LNHDA, SQIVND (reference sequence). The CDR3: CASSPRTSEFTDTQYF. The CDR3 region has the DNA TGTGCCAGTAGTCCACGGACTAGCGAATTCACAGATACGCAGTATTTT.

This chain links TRBV5-1 with TRBJ2-6, with TRBD2 matching over 7 bases. Germline CDR1 and CDR2: SGHRS and YFSETQ. The CDR3 consists of 15 residues. Trimming removed 6 bases from V and 2 bases from J; junction bases left unmatched: 5. This CDR3 is CASTDGGAGANVLTF. Here the CDR3 DNA reads TGCGCCAGCACCGATGGGGGGGCTGGGGCCAACGTCCTGACTTTC.

The chain joins TRBV7-9 to TRBJ2-6, with D maybe TRBD2 (5 bases). Germline CDR1 reads SEHNR; CDR2 reads FQNEAQ (reference sequence). Trimming pared 1 base from V and 0 bases from J, leaving 10 bases between. The CDR3 totals 17 residues. CDR3 sequence: CASSLDEGISGANVLTF. The CDR3 region has the DNA TGTGCCAGCAGCTTAGATGAGGGAATCTCTGGGGCCAACGTCCTGACTTTC. Full variable domain (missing parts from reference TRBV7-9 and TRBJ2-6): DTGVSQNPRHKITKRGQNVTFRCDPISEHNRLYWYRQTLGQGPEFLTYFQNEAQLEKSRLLSDRFSAERPKGSFSTLEIQRTEQGDSAMYLCASSLDEGISGANVLTFGAGSRLTVL.

This clonotype was detected only a few times. The rearrangement links TRBV3-1 to TRBJ2-7; 10 bases are shared with TRBD2. Germline CDR1 and CDR2: LGHDT and YNNKEL (reference sequence). V lost 0 bases to trimming and J lost 2 bases; unmatched junction nucleotides: 1. This CDR3 contains 15 residues. The chain's CDR3 is CASSQDLAGAYEQYF. In nucleotides, the CDR3 is TGTGCCAGCAGCCAAGATCTAGCGGGGGCCTACGAGCAGTACTTC.

This clonotype has more than one count but fewer than ten. The genes are TRBV7-9 and TRBJ2-2, with a weak D call TRBD2 (6 bases). The V and J ends lost 1 base and 4 bases respectively, with 10 bases between them. CDR1 SEHNR and CDR2 FQNEAQ come from the germline V gene (reference sequence). This CDR3 spans 15 amino acids. The CDR3 reads CASSLENGGTGELFF. CDR3 sequence (DNA): TGTGCCAGCAGCTTAGAGAACGGGGGCACCGGGGAGCTGTTTTTT. The full variable domain, its missing parts supplied by reference TRBV7-9 and TRBJ2-2, is DTGVSQNPRHKITKRGQNVTFRCDPISEHNRLYWYRQTLGQGPEFLTYFQNEAQLEKSRLLSDRFSAERPKGSFSTLEIQRTEQGDSAMYLCASSLENGGTGELFFGEGSRLTVL.

V and J are TRBV7-9 and TRBJ1-2; D gene ambiguous. Trimming stripped 0 bases from V and 1 base from J, with 6 bases between. Germline V gives CDR1 SEHNR, CDR2 FQNEAQ (reference sequence). The CDR3 runs 14 residues. The CDR3 coding sequence is TGTGCCAGCAGCTTAGCGGCAGATAACTATGGCTACACCTTC. Protein: CASSLAADNYGYTF.

V gene TRBV9 combines with J gene TRBJ2-5; 7 bases fit TRBD2. Germline V gene lookup returns CDR1 SGDLS and CDR2 YYNGEE. This CDR3 has 15 amino acids. Germline trimming cut 1 base from V and 4 bases from J; bases unmatched to any gene: 7. CDR3 amino acids: CASSVSGALGETQYF. In DNA form, the CDR3 reads TGTGCCAGCAGCGTAAGCGGGGCCCTCGGAGAGACCCAGTACTTC.

This sequence joins TRBV5-1 and TRBJ2-1, with 10 bases fitting TRBD1. CDR3 length equals 14 residues. V gave up 3 bases and J gave up 10 bases; unmatched junction bases: 7. The germline V gene has CDR1 SGHRS and CDR2 YFSETQ. CDR3 nucleotide sequence: TGCGCCAGCAGCTCTACGACAGGGGGCAACGAGCAGTTCTTC. As protein: CASSSTTGGNEQFF.

This clonotype was recorded once. The chain carries TRBV7-3 and TRBJ1-2, with D possibly being TRBD1 (6 bases). The CDR3 runs 15 residues. Germline-derived CDR1 and CDR2 are SGHTA and FQGTGA. Trimming left V 5 bases short and J 4 bases short, with 17 bases between. Written as DNA, the CDR3 is TGTGCCAGCAGCCCCCGGGGGGGGCCCGGCTATGGCTACACCTTC. Amino acid sequence: CASSPRGGPGYGYTF. Full variable domain (missing parts from reference TRBV7-3 and TRBJ1-2): GAGVSQTPSNKVTEKGKYVELRCDPISGHTALYWYRQSLGQGPEFLIYFQGTGAADDSGLPNDRFFAVRPEGSVSTLKIQRTERGDSAVYLCASSPRGGPGYGYTFGSGTRLTVV.

This clonotype was recorded a few times. The chain carries TRBV6-2 or TRBV6-3 and TRBJ2-3; D not resolved. Germline CDR1 is MNHEY and CDR2 is SVGEGT. The CDR3 has 11 residues. The germline V and J ends were trimmed by 10 bases and 2 bases, with 7 bases remaining between them. The CDR3 DNA is TGTGCCACCACCCACACAGATACGCAGTATTTT. Protein product: CATTHTDTQYF.

The J gene is TRBJ2-2, the V gene TRBV20-1; weak D call: TRBD2 (6 bases). The germline V and J ends were trimmed by 5 bases and 5 bases, with 18 bases remaining between them. Germline CDR1 DFQATT, CDR2 SNEGSKA (reference sequence). The CDR3 is 15 amino acids. CDR3 sequence: CSALRPLGGTGELFF. The CDR3 DNA sequence: TGCAGTGCTCTTAGGCCATTAGGAGGGACCGGGGAGCTGTTTTTT.

This clonotype was counted at least ten times. This rearrangement joins TRBV28 to TRBJ2-3, with 7 bases that match TRBD1. CDR1 and CDR2 (germline): MDHEN, SYDVKM. The CDR3 is 13 amino acids. The junction had 7 bases not matched to a gene; V was cut back by 11 bases and J by 2 bases. In DNA, the CDR3 is TGTGCCTCCAAGGACAGGAACACAGATACGCAGTATTTT. Protein: CASKDRNTDTQYF.

The V gene is TRBV3-1, the J gene TRBJ1-2; 10 positions agree with TRBD1. The germline CDR1 and CDR2 sequences are LGHDT and YNNKEL (reference sequence). V was pared by 1 base and J by 6 bases, with 8 bases of the junction left unmatched. The CDR3 sequence is 16 residues long. CDR3 protein: CASSQVGGQGGDGYTF. The CDR3 nucleotides are TGTGCCAGCAGCCAAGTCGGCGGACAGGGGGGCGATGGCTACACCTTC. The full variable domain, its missing parts supplied by reference TRBV3-1 and TRBJ1-2, is DTAVSQTPKYLVTQMGNDKSIKCEQNLGHDTMYWYKQDSKKFLKIMFSYNNKELIINETVPNRFSPKSPDKAHLNLHINSLELGDSAVYFCASSQVGGQGGDGYTFGSGTRLTVV.

V and J are TRBV6-1 and TRBJ2-1, with TRBD2 as a possible D gene (6 bases). V was clipped by 6 bases and J by 7 bases, with 16 bases between them. CDR1 MNHNS and CDR2 SASEGT come from the germline V gene. The CDR3 extends over 14 amino acids. This CDR3 reads CASRQGGPRNEQFF. CDR3 nucleotide sequence: TGTGCCAGCAGACAAGGAGGGCCGAGAAATGAGCAGTTCTTC.

The genes are TRBV27 and TRBJ2-3; the D is unclear. V dropped 5 bases and J dropped 11 bases, with 17 bases sitting between them. Germline V gene sequence: CDR1 MNHEY, CDR2 SMNVEV (reference sequence). This CDR3 contains 13 residues. CDR3 amino acids: CASSPHAKGGQYF. The CDR3 nucleotides are TGTGCCAGCAGTCCCCACGCCAAGGGCGGGCAGTATTTT.

This clonotype appeared a few times. This chain joins TRBV7-9 and TRBJ1-6; TRBD1 agrees at 7 bases. Germline CDR1 is SEHNR and CDR2 is FQNEAQ (reference sequence). This CDR3 region has 17 residues. With V trimmed by 6 bases and J by 10 bases, 18 bases remained unmatched. The CDR3 is CASRQSEKGPGGSPLHF. Here the CDR3 DNA reads TGTGCCAGCAGACAAAGCGAGAAGGGCCCAGGGGGGTCACCCCTCCACTTT.

Note on this clonotype: This may come from a read error, since a much larger clone is one base off. The gene calls are TRBV3-1 and TRBJ1-1; the match to TRBD1 covers 7 bases. This CDR3 has 13 residues. Germline CDR1 is LGHDT and CDR2 is YNNKEL (reference sequence). In DNA form, the CDR3 reads TGTGCCAGCAGCAAACAGGGGAACACTGAAGCTCTCTTT. Amino acids: CASSKQGNTEALF.

The V call is TRBV11-2, the J call TRBJ2-5; 13 nucleotides agree with TRBD2. The CDR3 runs to 17 residues. CDR1 is SGHAT and CDR2 is FQNNGV in the germline V gene. With 3 bases clipped from V and 1 base from J, the junction kept 5 bases outside the gene matches. For the CDR3, the DNA is TGTGCCAGCAGCTTGGGGGGACTAGCGGGGTCCCAAGAGACCCAGTACTTC. Amino acids: CASSLGGLAGSQETQYF. The variable domain in full, completed from reference TRBV11-2 and TRBJ2-5, reads EAGVAQSPRYKIIEKRQSVAFWCNPISGHATLYWYQQILGQGPKLLIQFQNNGVVDDSQLPKDRFSAERLKGVDSTLKIQPAKLEDSAVYLCASSLGGLAGSQETQYFGPGTRLLVL.

This clonotype was detected a few times. The genes are TRBV5-1 and TRBJ1-1, with 7 nucleotides matching TRBD1. CDR1 and CDR2 (germline): SGHRS, YFSETQ. The CDR3 runs 14 residues. The trim removed 1 base at V and 5 bases at J, leaving 5 bases unmatched. The CDR3 is CASSLRPGGTEAFF. The CDR3 DNA reads TGCGCCAGCAGCTTGCGCCCAGGGGGTACTGAAGCTTTCTTT.

This clonotype was detected a few times. The rearrangement uses TRBV9 and TRBJ2-1, with 9 bases fitting TRBD2. Looked up from germline, CDR1 is SGDLS and CDR2 is YYNGEE. The length of the CDR3 is 15 residues. V gave up 2 bases and J gave up 3 bases; unmatched junction bases: 3. Here the CDR3 reads CASSVGTSFYNEQFF. The CDR3 DNA reads as TGTGCCAGCAGCGTCGGGACTAGCTTCTACAATGAGCAGTTCTTC. Drawing the rest from reference TRBV9 and TRBJ2-1, the complete variable domain is DSGVTQTPKHLITATGQRVTLRCSPRSGDLSVYWYQQSLDQGLQFLIQYYNGEERAKGNILERFSAQQFPDLHSELNLSSLELGDSALYFCASSVGTSFYNEQFFGPGTRLTVL.

The chain links TRBV3-1 to TRBJ2-1; no definite D call. Germline-derived CDR1 and CDR2 are LGHDT and YNNKEL (reference sequence). This CDR3 is built from 12 residues. V lost 0 bases to trimming and J lost 11 bases, with 8 bases between them. The CDR3 sequence is CASSQDGWQQFF. The CDR3 DNA reads TGTGCCAGCAGCCAAGATGGGTGGCAGCAGTTCTTC.

The V gene is TRBV18, the J gene TRBJ2-7; possible D gene TRBD1, 6 bases. The CDR3 consists of 13 residues. Germline loops: CDR1 KGHSH, CDR2 LQKENI. With 0 bases removed from V and 4 bases from J, the gap between germline ends came to 7 bases. The CDR3 DNA sequence: TGTGCCAGCTCACCACCTCAGGGGTACGAGCAGTACTTC. Translation gives CASSPPQGYEQYF.

This clonotype occurred once. This chain connects TRBV10-3 to TRBJ2-3; 12 positions match TRBD2. The germline gives CDR1 ENHRY, CDR2 SYGVKD. V gave up 7 bases and J gave up 0 bases; unmatched junction bases: 11. The CDR3 length is 18 residues. CDR3 in amino acids: CAITARTSGMSSTDTQYF. The DNA of the CDR3 is TGTGCCATCACGGCACGGACTAGCGGGATGTCTAGCACAGATACGCAGTATTTT.

The chain recombines TRBV12-3 or TRBV12-4 with TRBJ2-5; D is unclear. V was cut by 3 bases and J by 2 bases, with 10 bases left in between. The CDR3 contains 14 residues. The CDR3 sequence is CASSFSSAQETQYF. CDR3 nucleotides: TGTGCCAGCAGTTTTTCTTCGGCACAAGAGACCCAGTACTTC.